A selection of T cell receptor beta chains follows, all from one sample in a study of identical twins. One entry per CDR3 protein results from TCRdb running MiXCR on the 5' RACE reads. The data show about 200,000 distinct CDR3 sequences, about 10% seen once. The sample was memory T cells sorted from blood. The receptors shown here come from a man aged 50 to 60 in good health. The CDR3 runs from the conserved cysteine through the conserved F or W. D genes are given only for firm matches. The listing skips clone size in some rows; elsewhere it reads once, few, many or a size class.

V	size	J	D	DNA	CDR3
TRBV6-6	many	TRBJ1-1	-	TGTGCCAGCAGTTCCTCCGGGACCAAAGAAGCTTTCTTT	CASSSSGTKEAFF
TRBV29-1	medium-sized	TRBJ2-1	TRBD2	TGCAGCGTTGCGGGACTAGCGGGAGAGATGGGTAATGAGCAGTTCTTC	CSVAGLAGEMGNEQFF
TRBV11-1	few	TRBJ2-1	-	TGTGCCAGCAGCTCCAGAAACAATGAGCAGTTCTTC	CASSSRNNEQFF
TRBV5-1	-	TRBJ2-5	TRBD1	TGCGCCAGCAGCTTTACAGGGGACGTACAAGAGACCCAGTACTTC	CASSFTGDVQETQYF
TRBV29-1	many	TRBJ1-2	-	TGCAGCGCCGCGCTGTCGCGGTTCTATGGCTACACCTTC	CSAALSRFYGYTF
TRBV12-3/TRBV12-4	many	TRBJ2-3	TRBD2	TGTGCCAGCAGTTTTCGGGGGGGGCCAGGGACAGATACGCAGTATTTT	CASSFRGGPGTDTQYF
TRBV28	-	TRBJ2-1	TRBD2	TGTGCCAGCATGACTAGCGGTGGTGAGCAGTTCTTC	CASMTSGGEQFF
TRBV4-3	few	TRBJ2-1	-	TGCGCCAGCAGCCAAGATTCTTACTACAGCCGGGATGAGCAGTTCTTC	CASSQDSYYSRDEQFF
TRBV7-9	-	TRBJ2-7	TRBD2	TGTGCCAGCAGCTTTTGGACTAGCACCCCCTACGAGCAGTACTTC	CASSFWTSTPYEQYF
TRBV3-1	many	TRBJ2-1	-	TGTGCCAGCAGCCAAGCGACTAGGAACAATGAGCAGTTCTTC	CASSQATRNNEQFF
TRBV19	few	TRBJ1-5	-	TGTGCCAGTAGAATGGACGGCGGGGGGCCCCAGCATTTT	CASRMDGGGPQHF
TRBV7-2	few	TRBJ2-2	TRBD1	TGTGCCAGCAGCCCACGTACAGGGGTCGGTGGGGAGCTGTTTTTT	CASSPRTGVGGELFF
TRBV19	few	TRBJ2-4	-	TGTGCCAGTAATCGTCGTCTCGGAAGGATCGAAAACATTCAGTACTTC	CASNRRLGRIENIQYF
TRBV12-3/TRBV12-4	-	TRBJ2-2	-	TGTGCCAGCAGTTTAGCGCACCGTGGGGTGGTTGTGGACACCGGGGAGCTGTTTTTT	CASSLAHRGVVVDTGELFF
TRBV20-1	-	TRBJ1-2	-	TGCAGTGCTAGAGGGACAGTAGCTAACTATGGCTACACCTTC	CSARGTVANYGYTF
TRBV27	many	TRBJ2-1	-	TGTGCCAGCAGTCCCGTGGGGGTCGCCTACAATGAGCAGTTCTTC	CASSPVGVAYNEQFF
TRBV12-3/TRBV12-4	-	TRBJ2-1	TRBD2	TGTGCCAGCAGACGAAAGACTAGCCGGGGGAATGAGCAGTTCTTC	CASRRKTSRGNEQFF
TRBV10-3	many	TRBJ2-1	TRBD2	TGTGCCATCAGTGAGACAGCGGGGGGCTTGGGGAATGAGCAGTTCTTC	CAISETAGGLGNEQFF
TRBV27	many	TRBJ1-2	-	TGTGCCAGCAGTTTACTGTCGGGGGCTTCCGGCTACACCTTC	CASSLLSGASGYTF
TRBV14	-	TRBJ2-1	TRBD2	TGTGCCAGCAGCCAAGAATGGGGCGGGAGGTCCTTCAGCTCCTACAATGAGCAGTTCTTC	CASSQEWGGRSFSSYNEQFF